These 7 T cell receptor beta chains were all obtained from the same sample, sequenced in a study of regulatory T cells in long-lasting Graves disease. Time point noted: persistent/refractory GD, antithyroid drugs over 5 years with positive TRAb. The TCR library used RNA extracted from PBMCs. Arm-PCR of CDR3 regions and iRepertoire HTBI primers were used to build TCR beta libraries. TCRdb reprocessed the multiplex PCR reads via MiXCR and lists one record per CDR3 protein. The sample lists about 420,000 distinct CDR3 sequences, around a quarter occurring once. The sample in question was peripheral blood mononuclear cells (PBMCs), obtained when the disease was refractory, from a patient treated with antithyroid drugs. The origin of the receptors is a female donor with Graves disease.

This clonotype was detected only a few times. V gene TRBV14 combines with J gene TRBJ1-2; D ambiguous. The CDR3 has 13 residues. Trimming pared 2 bases from V and 2 bases from J, leaving 6 bases between. The germline CDR1 and CDR2 sequences are SGHDN and FVKESK. The DNA of the CDR3 is TGTGCCAGCAGCCAAACACAAAACTATGGCTACACCTTC. Its translation: CASSQTQNYGYTF.

This chain uses TRBV28 with TRBJ1-1; no definite D call. Per the germline V gene, CDR1 is MDHEN and CDR2 is SYDVKM. The CDR3 sequence is 12 residues long. The V gene lost 6 bases and the J gene lost 0 bases, with 5 bases spanning the gap. The CDR3 spells CASRYVNTEAFF. Written as DNA, the CDR3 is TGTGCCAGCAGGTACGTGAACACTGAAGCTTTCTTT.

This clonotype has a count of ten or more. The chain is built from TRBV28 and TRBJ2-7, with 8 bases fitting TRBD1. Germline CDR1 reads MDHEN; CDR2 reads SYDVKM. Unmatched junction bases numbered 8, after V lost 7 bases and J lost 6 bases. The CDR3 sequence is 13 residues long. The CDR3 loop reads CASTPNTGGEQYF. As DNA, the CDR3 is TGTGCCAGCACCCCGAATACAGGGGGCGAGCAGTACTTC.

J is TRBJ1-5 and V is TRBV30, with D perhaps matching TRBD1 (5 bases). From germline, CDR1 is GTSNPN and CDR2 SVGIG (reference sequence). With 0 bases removed from V and 2 bases from J, the gap between germline ends came to 11 bases. This CDR3 comprises 15 residues. For the CDR3, the DNA is TGTGCCTGGAGTGTACGGGACCCTGGCAATCAGCCCCAGCATTTT. Its protein product is CAWSVRDPGNQPQHF. Full variable domain (rest looked up from reference TRBV30 and TRBJ1-5): SQTIHQWPATLVQPVGSPLSLECTVEGTSNPNLYWYRQAAGRGLQLLFYSVGIGQISSEVPQNLSASRPQDRQFILSSKKLLLSDSGFYLCAWSVRDPGNQPQHFGDGTRLSIL.

This sequence joins TRBV20-1 and TRBJ1-5, with TRBD1 matching 10 bases. CDR1 is DFQATT, CDR2 SNEGSKA, per germline (reference sequence). The CDR3 is made up of 17 amino acids. Trimming removed 1 base from V and 7 bases from J; junction bases left unmatched: 13. The CDR3 bases are TGCAGTGCTAGAGCGGGACAGGGGTCCTACATAGTCCAGCCCCAGCATTTT. This gives the protein CSARAGQGSYIVQPQHF.

There are a few counts of this clonotype. V is TRBV28 and J is TRBJ2-7, with 12 bases matching TRBD2. The CDR3 has 15 amino acids. The V gene's germline CDR1 is MDHEN and CDR2 SYDVKM. J lost 5 bases, V lost 5 bases, and 7 bases had no gene match. CDR3 residues: CASSNLAGGLDEQYF. The DNA for the CDR3 is TGTGCCAGCAGTAATCTAGCGGGAGGGCTTGACGAGCAGTACTTC.

Only a few counts were recorded for this clonotype. The chain has TRBV6-2 or TRBV6-3 and TRBJ2-5; TRBD2 agrees at 14 bases. There are 16 residues in the CDR3. The V gene's germline CDR1 is MNHEY and CDR2 SVGEGT. J was trimmed by 5 bases and V by 4 bases; bases with no gene match: 6. The CDR3, as DNA: TGTGCCAGCAGTTCGACTAGCGGGAGGGTCGGCGAGACCCAGTACTTC. Protein sequence: CASSSTSGRVGETQYF.